This T cell receptor beta chain appears in the sequencing data of a study of Ad26.COV2.S vaccination and SARS-CoV-2 variants. This clone was detected a few times. The assay was immunoSEQ multiplex PCR, and TCRdb's table has in-frame clones only and misses some. The sample carries around 450,000 clones, roughly nine tenths recorded once. Treatment in this sample: around 19 received Ad26.COV2.S at low or high dose, single or two shots; several received placebo; per-sample allocation not given. All samples were drawn on day 63, counting from the first vaccine or placebo injection. The source material was peripheral blood, sampled in a trial of Ad26.COV2.S vaccine versus placebo. The source is a person between 18 and 65 years old who received the Ad26.COV2.S COVID-19 vaccine or a placebo.

CDR3 protein: CATSTTYRITEAFF. In DNA form, the CDR3 reads TGTGCCACCAGTACGACGTACCGGATCACTGAAGCTTTCTTT. The rearrangement uses TRBV15 and TRBJ1-1; D is ambiguous. V was clipped by 6 bases and J by 4 bases, with 15 bases between them. This CDR3 is built from 14 residues. Germline loops: CDR1 LNHNV, CDR2 YYDKDF (reference sequence).